The TCR beta chain described here comes from a study of identical twins. Notes on the study in general: Researchers reported excess low generation probability among twin-shared out-of-frame alpha sequences. Sharing of beta out-of-frame sequences by twins showed a weaker excess. The models systematically underestimated how much out-of-frame TCR alpha was shared in monozygotic twins.

Many counts were recorded for this clonotype. As yet, its antigen is unknown. CDR1 and CDR2 from the germline V gene are SGHVS and FQNEAQ. The CDR3 contains 13 residues. V gave up 6 bases and J gave up 2 bases; unmatched junction bases: 2. Each CDR3 protein is one row after TCRdb ran MiXCR on the 5' RACE reads. The sample lists about 530,000 distinct CDR3 sequences; under 25% were seen once. These data also featured in a second study, about yellow fever vaccine responses in identical twins. As reported in that work: Twins' T cell vaccine responses reportedly looked partly convergent, partly personalized.

This TCR came from a woman aged 18-29 years in good health. The sequencing input was CD4+ T cells sorted from blood. The chain employs TRBV7-8 and TRBJ2-7, with 9 nucleotides matching TRBD2. CDR3 residues: CASRLAGAYEQYF. DNA for the CDR3: TGTGCCAGCAGACTAGCGGGTGCCTACGAGCAGTACTTC.